This T cell receptor (beta chain) was found in a study of cytomegalovirus exposure and HLA in healthy donors. About the research overall: In terms of ancestry, the Caucasian-associated cluster contained 81% of the 300 to 400 genotyped donors. Study results and limitations: Among donors in an Asian-associated ancestry cluster, a later analysis reportedly found fewer N-insertions than the roughly 700-donor mean.

As regards this clone: Its antigen is as yet unknown.

The PCR used 60 Vbeta and 13 Jbeta primers. This table comes from immunoSEQ multiplex PCR, and its TCRdb copy is limited to in-frame clones, with some not included. The repertoire has nearly 110,000 clones, about 70% of them found once; the top ten carry 0.79%. The CDR3 covers 14 residues. Trimming removed 7 bases from V and 11 bases from J; junction bases left unmatched: 13. Germline V gene data show CDR1 as SQVTM and CDR2 as ANQGSEA. Participants comprised healthy donors of bone marrow. The chain has TRBV29-1 and TRBJ2-5; 13 bases map to TRBD2. This clonotype was sampled from a boy aged 5-17 years in good health and CMV-seronegative. What was sequenced was PBMCs. As DNA, the CDR3 is TGCAGCGCCAGAGGACTAGCGGGAGCGGCGGAGCAGTACTTC. Amino acids: CSARGLAGAAEQYF. The whole variable domain, remainder taken from reference TRBV29-1 and TRBJ2-5, is SAVISQKPSRDICQRGTSLTIQCQVDSQVTMMFWYRQQPGQSLTLIATANQGSEATYESGFVIDKFPISRPNLTFSTLTVSNMSPEDSSIYLCSARGLAGAAEQYFGPGTRLLVL.